The clone carrying this T cell receptor beta chain appeared once. Its antigen is not identified. This entry comes from a study of cytomegalovirus exposure and HLA in healthy donors. General observations from the study: Cytomegalovirus association was listed for about 150 TCR beta chains. The study found most TCR sequences rare, yet found some public TCRs in many donors.

In the PCR, 60 Vbeta and 13 Jbeta primers were used. Some clones are missing from TCRdb's copy, which holds only in-frame ones; the method was immunoSEQ multiplex PCR. The sample carries roughly 200,000 clones, around four fifths recorded once. The germline gives CDR1 KGHSH, CDR2 LQKENI. CDR3 length: 13 residues. V was shortened by 4 bases and J by 2 bases, with 8 bases between the two germline ends. The sample taken for sequencing was PBMCs. The receptor was derived from a middle-aged woman in good health and CMV-seronegative. The rearrangement joins TRBV18 to TRBJ2-5; D unresolved. The CDR3 DNA sequence: TGTGCCAGCTCACGCCTACTACAAGAGACCCAGTACTTC. Its translation: CASSRLLQETQYF.